The 24 T cell receptor beta chains in this list originate from one sample, sequenced in a study of blood T cell repertoires in COVID-19. The method was immunoSEQ multiplex PCR; TCRdb's version includes in-frame clones alone and lacks a portion of them. In the table there are around 200,000 clones, approximately 87% of which are singletons. The sequenced sample was peripheral blood. The receptors stem from a young man with active or convalescent COVID-19.

V usage is TRBV11-3 and J usage is TRBJ1-1, with D tentatively TRBD1 (5 bases). This CDR3 is 12 amino acids long. V was cut by 2 bases and J by 5 bases, with 6 bases left in between. CDR1 and CDR2 from the germline V gene are SGHNT and YENEEA. The CDR3 region has the DNA TGTGCCAGCAGCTTATCAGGGACTGAAGCTTTCTTT. It codes for CASSLSGTEAFF.

The J gene is TRBJ1-1, the V gene TRBV19; possible D gene TRBD1, 5 bases. The CDR3 totals 14 residues. Germline CDR1 LNHDA, CDR2 SQIVND (reference sequence). V was cut by 7 bases and J by 4 bases, with 16 bases left in between. For the CDR3, the DNA is TGTGCCAGTACCCTTCTCTCCGGGGGCACTGAAGCTTTCTTT. It codes for CASTLLSGGTEAFF.

This chain links TRBV7-5 with TRBJ2-1; TRBD1, the table's D call, lacks a check against the DNA. TRBV7-5 corresponds to a pseudogene. The CDR3 runs 15 residues. For the CDR3, the DNA is TGTGCCAGAATCCAGGAGGCAGGGGTTATGAATGAGCAGTTCTTC. Encoded protein: CARIQEAGVMNEQFF.

V and J are TRBV18 and TRBJ1-1; TRBD1 aligns across 9 bases. V dropped 5 bases and J dropped 0; count of bases not matched to a gene: 4. The CDR3 loop spans 15 amino acids. CDR1 and CDR2 from the germline V gene are KGHSH and LQKENI. The CDR3 DNA reads TGTGCCAGCTCATTGGGGACAGGGATGAACACTGAAGCTTTCTTT. Translating it yields CASSLGTGMNTEAFF.

The chain uses TRBV3-1 (or the pseudogene TRBV3-2) and TRBJ1-2; D not resolved. The CDR3 extends over 15 amino acids. CDR1 LGHDT and CDR2 YNNKEL come from the germline V gene (reference sequence). The V gene lost 1 base and the J gene lost 0 bases, with 9 bases spanning the gap. The CDR3 DNA is TGTGCCAGCAGCCAAGGAGGGAATTCTAACTATGGCTACACCTTC. It encodes CASSQGGNSNYGYTF.

CDR3 amino acids: CASSEALHSSAYEQYV. As DNA, the CDR3 is TGTGCCAGCAGTGAAGCGCTTCATAGCAGCGCCTACGAGCAGTACGTC. The V and J genes are TRBV6-1 and TRBJ2-7; no firm D call. The CDR3 is 16 residues long. CDR1 MNHNS and CDR2 SASEGT come from the germline V gene. The V end was cut by 0 bases, the J end by 2 bases, with 14 bases between.

The chain joins TRBV18 to TRBJ2-5; possible D gene TRBD1, 6 bases. V was pared by 4 bases and J by 5 bases, with 8 bases between. Per the germline V gene, CDR1 is KGHSH and CDR2 is LQKENI. The CDR3 sequence is 12 residues long. The CDR3 coding sequence is TGTGCCAGCTCACGGGGGCCTGAGACCCAGTACTTC. Translated, it gives CASSRGPETQYF.

The chain has TRBV15 and TRBJ2-1, with 8 bases matching TRBD2. The germline gives CDR1 LNHNV, CDR2 YYDKDF (reference sequence). After removal of 9 bases from V and 9 bases from J, the junction contained 13 bases not matched to a gene. The CDR3 is made up of 14 amino acids. The CDR3 sequence: CATMQAGAKGEQFF. The CDR3 DNA reads as TGTGCCACGATGCAAGCGGGGGCCAAGGGTGAGCAGTTCTTC.

This clone has only one observation. V is TRBV25-1 and J is TRBJ1-1; 10 bases map to TRBD1. Unmatched junction bases numbered 9, after V lost 7 bases and J lost 4 bases. CDR3 length: 15 residues. CDR1 is MGHDK and CDR2 is SYGVNS in the germline V gene. The CDR3 reads CASTQGDRGGTEAFF. The CDR3 DNA is TGTGCCAGCACCCAGGGGGACAGGGGCGGCACTGAAGCTTTCTTT.

The chain carries TRBV2 and TRBJ1-2, with no clear D. Germline CDR1 reads SNHLY; CDR2 reads FYNNEI. The CDR3 sequence is 12 residues long. Trimming cost V 8 bases and J 8 bases, with 15 bases left between them. The CDR3 is CASWESGWGYTF. The CDR3 nucleotides are TGTGCCAGCTGGGAGTCTGGTTGGGGCTACACCTTC.

This clone was counted a few times. The chain has TRBV10-1 and TRBJ1-1; D remains unclear. Trimming took off 8 bases at V and 1 base at J, with 11 bases between the two ends. Per germline, CDR1 WNHNN and CDR2 SYGVQD (reference sequence). CDR3 length: 13 amino acids. The CDR3: CASESGENTEAFF. The CDR3, as DNA: TGCGCCAGCGAATCGGGTGAGAACACTGAAGCTTTCTTT.

V and J are TRBV27 and TRBJ2-4; TRBD1 matches at 7 bases. V trimming: 5 bases; J trimming: 1 base; junction bases outside the gene matches: 8. The CDR3 covers 16 residues. CDR1 is MNHEY, CDR2 SMNVEV, per germline (reference sequence). The CDR3 coding sequence is TGTGCCAGCAGTGCCCTCGACAGGGCTGCCAAAAACATTCAGTACTTC. This sequence encodes CASSALDRAAKNIQYF.

This clone occurred a few times. The V call is TRBV29-1, the J call TRBJ1-3; D gene ambiguous. V was pared by 7 bases and J by 3 bases, with 10 bases between. The CDR3 contains 12 residues. Germline lookup yields CDR1 SQVTM and CDR2 ANQGSEA. The CDR3 sequence is CSALSGGNTIYF. The CDR3 DNA is TGCAGCGCCCTCTCGGGTGGAAACACCATATATTTT.

The CDR3 loop reads CASSQRGGNTGELFF. In DNA form, the CDR3 reads TGTGCCAGCAGCCAGCGGGGGGGGAACACCGGGGAGCTGTTTTTT. This chain uses TRBV5-8 with TRBJ2-2, with TRBD2 matching 10 bases. CDR3 length: 15 residues. Germline V gives CDR1 SGHTS, CDR2 YDEGEE. V was clipped by 4 bases and J by 1 base; unmatched bases: 1.

This clone was seen once. The chain's CDR3 is CASSTPQETNEKLFF. Written as DNA, the CDR3 is TGTGCCAGTAGTACCCCACAGGAAACTAATGAAAAACTGTTTTTT. J is TRBJ1-4 and V is TRBV19; TRBD1 might be the D (5 bases). The length of the CDR3 is 15 residues. Per germline, CDR1 LNHDA and CDR2 SQIVND (reference sequence). V was clipped by 4 bases and J by 1 base, with 10 bases between them.

In this sample, this clone turned up a few times. The chain joins TRBV27 to TRBJ2-5; D not resolved. CDR1 and CDR2 (germline): MNHEY, SMNVEV (reference sequence). V was cut by 1 base and J by 5 bases, with 14 bases left in between. The CDR3 is made up of 15 amino acids. Here the CDR3 reads CASSLFPTNMETQYF. CDR3 nucleotide sequence: TGTGCCAGCAGTTTATTCCCTACTAACATGGAGACCCAGTACTTC.

The rearrangement joins TRBV27 to TRBJ2-3; D unclear. Germline-derived CDR1 and CDR2 are MNHEY and SMNVEV (reference sequence). V lost 5 bases to trimming and J lost 1 base, with 7 bases between them. The CDR3 runs 13 residues. The CDR3 DNA sequence: TGTGCCAGCAGTAGCGATGGCACAGATACGCAGTATTTT. It is translated as CASSSDGTDTQYF.

This chain joins TRBV2 and TRBJ2-7, with D perhaps matching TRBD1 (6 bases). The V gene lost 8 bases and the J gene lost 7 bases, with 21 bases spanning the gap. Germline assignment: CDR1 SNHLY and CDR2 FYNNEI. This CDR3 has 14 residues. CDR3 residues: CASEYYRALEEQYV. In DNA form, the CDR3 reads TGTGCCAGCGAGTATTACAGGGCCCTTGAGGAGCAGTACGTC.

The chain employs TRBV28 and TRBJ1-3, with 7 bases that match TRBD1. Germline V gene data show CDR1 as MDHEN and CDR2 as SYDVKM. Unmatched junction bases numbered 8, after V lost 3 bases and J lost 0 bases. This CDR3 region has 17 residues. CDR3 DNA sequence: TGTGCCAGCAGTTTGGCCAGGGGGGACCTCTCTGGAAACACCATATATTTT. Residues: CASSLARGDLSGNTIYF.

CDR3 in amino acids: CASSQLAGGLGNEQFF. CDR3 sequence (DNA): TGTGCCAGCAGCCAACTAGCGGGGGGGCTAGGGAATGAGCAGTTCTTC. The chain joins TRBV14 to TRBJ2-1, with 12 bases identical to TRBD2. The germline gives CDR1 SGHDN, CDR2 FVKESK. The CDR3 is made up of 16 amino acids. J was trimmed by 7 bases and V by 2 bases; bases with no gene match: 6.

The chain links TRBV15 to TRBJ1-3; no definite D call. The germline gives CDR1 LNHNV, CDR2 YYDKDF (reference sequence). CDR3 length equals 17 residues. Trimming shortened V by 4 bases and J by 1 base, and 17 bases separated the two germline ends. The CDR3 nucleotides read TGTGCCACCAGCAAAACCCCGACAAGCCCATCTGGAAACACCATATATTTT. The encoded protein is CATSKTPTSPSGNTIYF.

The chain uses TRBV7-9 and TRBJ1-2; the match to TRBD1 covers 7 bases. The CDR3 runs to 13 residues. Germline V gives CDR1 SEHNR, CDR2 FQNEAQ (reference sequence). V lost 7 bases, J lost 4 bases, and 6 bases stayed unmatched. The DNA of the CDR3 is TGTGCCAGCACCCTGACAGGGTCCTATGGCTACACCTTC. Translation: CASTLTGSYGYTF. The full variable domain, rest sourced from reference TRBV7-9 and TRBJ1-2, is DTGVSQNPRHKITKRGQNVTFRCDPISEHNRLYWYRQTLGQGPEFLTYFQNEAQLEKSRLLSDRFSAERPKGSFSTLEIQRTEQGDSAMYLCASTLTGSYGYTFGSGTRLTVV.

The J gene is TRBJ2-3, the V gene TRBV7-9, with D tentatively TRBD2 (5 bases). Trimming left V 0 bases short and J 6 bases short, with 7 bases between. The germline V gene encodes CDR1 SEHNR and CDR2 FQNEAQ (reference sequence). The CDR3 is made up of 13 amino acids. The CDR3, as DNA: TGTGCCAGCAGCTTAGCGGGAGTGGATACGCAGTATTTT. Translation: CASSLAGVDTQYF.

The V gene is TRBV6-1, the J gene TRBJ1-5, with D perhaps TRBD1 (6 bases). The V gene lost 3 bases and the J gene lost 4 bases, with 13 bases spanning the gap. This CDR3 is 15 amino acids long. From germline, CDR1 is MNHNS and CDR2 SASEGT. CDR3 loop: CASSDFGQSNQPQHF. In DNA form, the CDR3 reads TGTGCCAGCAGTGATTTTGGACAGTCTAATCAGCCCCAGCATTTT.